Listed below are T cell receptor beta chains from one sample, sequenced in a study of blood T cell repertoires in COVID-19. Assay: immunoSEQ multiplex PCR; the TCRdb copy retains only in-frame clones and omits some. The data contain 110,000 to 150,000 clones, approximately 86% of them singletons. Sequencing was carried out using peripheral blood. The receptors were sampled from a woman aged 55-75 years with acute or convalescent COVID-19. CDR3s include the opening cysteine and the closing phenylalanine or tryptophan. D genes are given only for firm matches. Some rows have no size entry. The others give once, few or many, or a class for an expanded clone.

NA	NA	13	TRBV19	TRBJ2-7	CASSTGQFYEQYF
NA	NA	18	TRBV7-8	TRBJ1-2	CASSLAVLATGSNYGYTF
NA	NA	15	TRBV27	TRBJ2-7	CASSLTGDHPYEQYF
NA	NA	16	TRBV15	TRBJ1-5	CATSRDQDSHNQPQHF
NA	NA	15	TRBV7-3	TRBJ2-1	CASSPRRGAYNEQFF
NA	NA	20	TRBV1	TRBJ2-3	CTSSHVLGLSGGAVWDTQYF
TRBD1	NA	15	TRBV30	TRBJ1-1	CAWSHSNRGRTEAFF
NA	NA	16	TRBV19	TRBJ1-5	CATKGGDPYSNQPQHF
NA	NA	15	TRBV4-1	TRBJ1-5	CASSLTREVNQPQHF
NA	NA	15	TRBV5-6	TRBJ1-6	CASSSQGPYNSPLHF
NA	NA	15	TRBV9	TRBJ1-5	CASSVAPDSNQPQHF
TRBD1	NA	14	TRBV5-4	TRBJ2-3	CASGQGDGTDTQYF
TRBD1	NA	14	TRBV18	TRBJ1-1	CASSPRGDGTEAFF
NA	NA	14	TRBV6-5	TRBJ2-3	CASRQWGDTDTQYF
TRBD2	once	14	TRBV2	TRBJ2-7	CASSDHTGTREQYF
NA	NA	14	TRBV7-9	TRBJ1-2	CASSAPETGVGYTF
NA	NA	15	TRBV4-1	TRBJ2-5	CASSQDGRGGETQYF
NA	NA	11	TRBV10-3	TRBJ2-3	CAISGPDTQYF
NA	NA	15	TRBV15	TRBJ1-4	CATSRTGSADEKLFF
TRBD2	few	13	TRBV19	TRBJ2-5	CASRRGAWETQYF
TRBD1	NA	15	TRBV18	TRBJ2-7	CASSPLGEGASEQYF
NA	NA	13	TRBV4-3	TRBJ1-1	CASSQGGVTEAFF
TRBD1	NA	14	TRBV2	TRBJ2-5	CASSQTGVSETQYF
NA	NA	16	TRBV5-6	TRBJ2-1	CASSLVTGYFSNEQFF
TRBD2	NA	15	TRBV27	TRBJ2-5	CASSLERGGWETQYF
TRBD1	NA	12	TRBV6-6	TRBJ2-7	CASNPQGNEQYF
TRBD1	few	15	TRBV6-2/TRBV6-3	TRBJ2-7	CASSGSGTGDYEQYF
TRBD1	NA	13	TRBV10-1	TRBJ1-1	CASSPRGQTEAFF
NA	NA	14	TRBV10-3	TRBJ1-2	CAISEEHGLYGYTF
NA	NA	13	TRBV5-4	TRBJ1-2	CASSSGGDYGYTF
TRBD1	NA	15	TRBV11-3	TRBJ2-4	CASSLAVGTGVLQYF
TRBD2	NA	16	TRBV9	TRBJ2-1	CASSPGTSGGRDEQFF
NA	NA	15	TRBV9	TRBJ2-3	CASSESPSSTDTQYF
NA	NA	14	TRBV30	TRBJ1-3	CAWSPDSRGNTIYF
NA	once	15	TRBV19	TRBJ1-3	CASSIERAAGNTIYF
NA	NA	12	TRBV19	TRBJ2-7	CASSRGSYEQYF
TRBD1	once	17	TRBV13	TRBJ2-7	CASSLRTAGTVRYEQYF
TRBD1	NA	14	TRBV5-1	TRBJ2-7	CASSSGQGIHEQYF
TRBD1	NA	13	TRBV6-5	TRBJ2-7	CASRGTAHYEQYF
NA	NA	13	TRBV11-2	TRBJ2-1	CASSLGEYNEQFF
TRBD1	NA	14	TRBV28	TRBJ1-1	CASSLYRGTTEAFF
TRBD2	NA	17	TRBV6-6	TRBJ2-1	CASSLFGTSSSYNEQFF